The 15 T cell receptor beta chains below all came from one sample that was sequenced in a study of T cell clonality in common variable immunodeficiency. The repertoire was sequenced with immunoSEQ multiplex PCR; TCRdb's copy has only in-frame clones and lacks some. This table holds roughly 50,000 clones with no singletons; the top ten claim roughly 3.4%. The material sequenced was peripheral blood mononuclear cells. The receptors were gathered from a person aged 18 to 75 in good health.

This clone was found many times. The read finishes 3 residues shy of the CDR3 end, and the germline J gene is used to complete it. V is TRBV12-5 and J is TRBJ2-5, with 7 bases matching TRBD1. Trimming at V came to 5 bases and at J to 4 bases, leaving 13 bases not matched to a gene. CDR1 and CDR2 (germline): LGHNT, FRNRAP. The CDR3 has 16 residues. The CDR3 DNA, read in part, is TGTGCTAGTGGTCCCGGGACAGACTCATGGGGAGAGACC. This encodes CASGPGTDSWGET. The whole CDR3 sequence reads CASGPGTDSWGETQYF.

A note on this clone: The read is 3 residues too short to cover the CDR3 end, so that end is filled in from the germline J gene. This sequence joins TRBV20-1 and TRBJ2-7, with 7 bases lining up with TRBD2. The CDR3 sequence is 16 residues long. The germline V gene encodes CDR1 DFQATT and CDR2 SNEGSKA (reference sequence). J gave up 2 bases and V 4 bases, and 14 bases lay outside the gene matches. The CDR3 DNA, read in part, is TGCAGTGCTACCACGGCCGGGGGGATCTCCCCCTACGAG. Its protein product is CSATTAGGISPYE. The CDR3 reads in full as CSATTAGGISPYEQYF.

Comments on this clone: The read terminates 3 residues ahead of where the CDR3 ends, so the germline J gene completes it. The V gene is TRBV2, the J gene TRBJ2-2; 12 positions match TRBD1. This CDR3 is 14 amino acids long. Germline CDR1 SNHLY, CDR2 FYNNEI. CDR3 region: CASSWDRGREKLFF. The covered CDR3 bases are TGTGCCAGCAGTTGGGACAGGGGGCGAGAAAAG.

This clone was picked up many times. The DNA read from the CDR3 is TGTGCCAGCAGCCCAGGGGTCCCTAACTATGGC. Encoded protein: CASSPGVPNYG. In full, the CDR3 reads CASSPGVPNYGYTF. The V gene is TRBV7-2, the J gene TRBJ1-2; tentatively, D is TRBD1 (6 bases). The read finishes 3 residues shy of the CDR3 end, and the germline J gene is used to complete it. Germline V CDR1 and CDR2: SGHTA, FQGNSA. The CDR3 covers 14 residues. Between the trimmed V and J ends, which lost 5 bases and 0 bases, there was a span of 10 bases.

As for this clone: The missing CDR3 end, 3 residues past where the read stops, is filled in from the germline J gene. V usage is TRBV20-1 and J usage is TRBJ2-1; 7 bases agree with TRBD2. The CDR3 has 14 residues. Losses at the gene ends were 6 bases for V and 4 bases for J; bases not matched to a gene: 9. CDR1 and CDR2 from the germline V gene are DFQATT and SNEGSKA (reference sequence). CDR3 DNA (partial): TGCAGTGCCCGCAAACCGGGACTATACAATGAG. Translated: CSARKPGLYNE. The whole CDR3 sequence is CSARKPGLYNEQFF.

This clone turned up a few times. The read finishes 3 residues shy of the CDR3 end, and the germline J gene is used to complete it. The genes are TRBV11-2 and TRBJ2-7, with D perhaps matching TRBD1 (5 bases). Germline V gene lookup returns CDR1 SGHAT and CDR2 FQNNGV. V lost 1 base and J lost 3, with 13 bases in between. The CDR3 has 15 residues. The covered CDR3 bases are TGTGCCAGCAGCTTAGGACCCGTGGGGCGCTACGAG. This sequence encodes CASSLGPVGRYE. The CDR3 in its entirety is CASSLGPVGRYEQYF.

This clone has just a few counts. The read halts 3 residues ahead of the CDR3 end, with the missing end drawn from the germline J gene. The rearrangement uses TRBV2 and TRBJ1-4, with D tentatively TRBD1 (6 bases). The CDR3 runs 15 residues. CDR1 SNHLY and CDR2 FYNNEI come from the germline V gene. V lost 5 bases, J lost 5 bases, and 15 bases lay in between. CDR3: CASSPTTGTNEKLFF. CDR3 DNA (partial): TGTGCCAGCAGTCCAACGACAGGTACAAATGAAAAA.

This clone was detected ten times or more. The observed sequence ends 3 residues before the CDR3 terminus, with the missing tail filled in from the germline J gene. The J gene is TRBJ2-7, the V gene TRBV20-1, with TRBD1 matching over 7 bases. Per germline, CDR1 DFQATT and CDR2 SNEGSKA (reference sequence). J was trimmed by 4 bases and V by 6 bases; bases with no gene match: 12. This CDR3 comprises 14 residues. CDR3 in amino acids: CSARQGVSGYEQYF. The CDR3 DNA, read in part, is TGCAGTGCCCGACAGGGAGTCTCCGGGTACGAG.

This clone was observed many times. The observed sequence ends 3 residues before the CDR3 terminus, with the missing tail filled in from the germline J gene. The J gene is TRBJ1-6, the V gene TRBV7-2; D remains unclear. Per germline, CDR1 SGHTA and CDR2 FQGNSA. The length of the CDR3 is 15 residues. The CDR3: CASSSILAGVVSLHF. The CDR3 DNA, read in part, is TGTGCCAGCAGCTCCATCCTAGCGGGAGTAGTTTCC.

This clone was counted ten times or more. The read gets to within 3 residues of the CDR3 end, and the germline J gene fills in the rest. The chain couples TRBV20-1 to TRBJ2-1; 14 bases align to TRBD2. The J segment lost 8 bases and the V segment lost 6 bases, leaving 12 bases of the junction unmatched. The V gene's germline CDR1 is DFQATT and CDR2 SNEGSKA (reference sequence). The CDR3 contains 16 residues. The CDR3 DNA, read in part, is TGCAGTGCCCCTCACCGGACTAGCGGGAGGTACGATGAG. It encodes CSAPHRTSGRYDE. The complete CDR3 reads CSAPHRTSGRYDEQFF.

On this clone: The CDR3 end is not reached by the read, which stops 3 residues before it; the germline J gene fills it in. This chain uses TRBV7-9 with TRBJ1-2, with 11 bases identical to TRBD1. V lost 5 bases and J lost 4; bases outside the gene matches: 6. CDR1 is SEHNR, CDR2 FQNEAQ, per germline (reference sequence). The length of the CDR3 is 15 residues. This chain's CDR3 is CASSAGTGGGYGYTF. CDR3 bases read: TGTGCCAGCAGCGCCGGGACAGGGGGGGGCTATGGC. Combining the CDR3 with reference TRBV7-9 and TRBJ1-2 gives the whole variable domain DTGVSQNPRHKITKRGQNVTFRCDPISEHNRLYWYRQTLGQGPEFLTYFQNEAQLEKSRLLSDRFSAERPKGSFSTLEIQRTEQGDSAMYLCASSAGTGGGYGYTFGSGTRLTVV.

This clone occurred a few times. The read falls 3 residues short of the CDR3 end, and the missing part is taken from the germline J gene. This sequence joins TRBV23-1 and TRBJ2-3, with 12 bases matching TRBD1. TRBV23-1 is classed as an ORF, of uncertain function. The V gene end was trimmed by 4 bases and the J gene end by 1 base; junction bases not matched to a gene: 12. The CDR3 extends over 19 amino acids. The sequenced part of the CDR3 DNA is TGCGCCAGCAGTCTTTTCCGGGACAGGGGGCAGAATCGCACAGATACG. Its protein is CASSLFRDRGQNRTDT. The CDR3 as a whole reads CASSLFRDRGQNRTDTQYF.

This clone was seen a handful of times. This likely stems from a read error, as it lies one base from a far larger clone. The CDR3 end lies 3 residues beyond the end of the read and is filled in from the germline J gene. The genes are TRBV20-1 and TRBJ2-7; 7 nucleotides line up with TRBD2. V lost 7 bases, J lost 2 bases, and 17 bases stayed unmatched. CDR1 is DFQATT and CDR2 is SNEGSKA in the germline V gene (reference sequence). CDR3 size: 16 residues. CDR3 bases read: TGCAGTGGTAGCACTAGCGACCTAGGTTTCACCTACGAG. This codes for CSGSTSDLGFTYE. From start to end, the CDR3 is CSGSTSDLGFTYEQYF.

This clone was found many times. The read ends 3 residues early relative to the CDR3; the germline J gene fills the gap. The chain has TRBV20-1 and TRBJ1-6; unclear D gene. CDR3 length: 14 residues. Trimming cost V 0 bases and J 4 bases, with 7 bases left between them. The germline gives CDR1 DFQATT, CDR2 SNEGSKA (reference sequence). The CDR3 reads CSARDRAYNSPLHF. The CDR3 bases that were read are TGCAGTGCTAGAGATAGGGCATATAATTCACCC.

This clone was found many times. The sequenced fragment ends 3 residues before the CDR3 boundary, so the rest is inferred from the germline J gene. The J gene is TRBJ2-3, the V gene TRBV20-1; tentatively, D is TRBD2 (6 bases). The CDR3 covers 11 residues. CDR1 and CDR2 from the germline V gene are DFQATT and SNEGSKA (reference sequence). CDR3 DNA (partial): TGCGGATTAGGAGGGTTTGAGACG. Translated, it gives CGLGGFET. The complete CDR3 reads CGLGGFETQYF.